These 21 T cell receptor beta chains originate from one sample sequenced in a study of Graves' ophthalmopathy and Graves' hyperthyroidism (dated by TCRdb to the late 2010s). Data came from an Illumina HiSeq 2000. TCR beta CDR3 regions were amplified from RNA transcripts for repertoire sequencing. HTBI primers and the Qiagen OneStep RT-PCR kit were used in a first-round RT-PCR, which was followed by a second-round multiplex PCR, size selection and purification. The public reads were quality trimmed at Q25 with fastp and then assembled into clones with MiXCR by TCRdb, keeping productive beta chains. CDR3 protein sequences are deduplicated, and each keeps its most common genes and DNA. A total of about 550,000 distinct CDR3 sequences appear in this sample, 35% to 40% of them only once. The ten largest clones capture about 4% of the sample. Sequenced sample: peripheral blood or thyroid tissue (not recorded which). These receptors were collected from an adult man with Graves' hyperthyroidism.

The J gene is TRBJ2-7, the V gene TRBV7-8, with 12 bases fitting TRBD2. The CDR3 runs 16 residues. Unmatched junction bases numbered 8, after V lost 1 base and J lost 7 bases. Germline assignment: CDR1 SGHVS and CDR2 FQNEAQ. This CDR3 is CASSLVLAGGRNEQYF. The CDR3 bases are TGTGCCAGCAGCTTAGTACTAGCGGGAGGTCGAAATGAGCAGTACTTC.

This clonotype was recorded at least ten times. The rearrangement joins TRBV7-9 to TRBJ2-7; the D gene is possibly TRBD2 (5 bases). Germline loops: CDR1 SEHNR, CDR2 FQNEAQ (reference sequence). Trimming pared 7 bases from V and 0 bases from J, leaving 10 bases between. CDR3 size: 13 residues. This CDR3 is CASTRTDSYEQYF. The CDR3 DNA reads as TGTGCCAGCACCCGGACTGACTCCTACGAGCAGTACTTC.

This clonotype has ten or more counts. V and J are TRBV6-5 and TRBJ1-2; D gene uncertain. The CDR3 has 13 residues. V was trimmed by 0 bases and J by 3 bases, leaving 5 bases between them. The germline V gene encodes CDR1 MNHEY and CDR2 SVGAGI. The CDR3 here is CASSYSTDYGYTF. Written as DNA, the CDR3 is TGTGCCAGCAGTTACTCGACCGACTATGGCTACACCTTC.

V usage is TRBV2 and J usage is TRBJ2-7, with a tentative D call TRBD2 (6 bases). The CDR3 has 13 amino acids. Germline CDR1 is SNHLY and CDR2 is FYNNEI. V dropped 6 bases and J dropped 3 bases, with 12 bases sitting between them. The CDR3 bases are TGTGCCAGCAGGCCCCCGACTAGCTACGAGCAGTACTTC. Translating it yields CASRPPTSYEQYF. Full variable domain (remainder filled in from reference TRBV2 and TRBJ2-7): EPEVTQTPSHQVTQMGQEVILRCVPISNHLYFYWYRQILGQKVEFLVSFYNNEISEKSEIFDDQFSVERPDGSNFTLKIRSTKLEDSAMYFCASRPPTSYEQYFGPGTRLTVT.

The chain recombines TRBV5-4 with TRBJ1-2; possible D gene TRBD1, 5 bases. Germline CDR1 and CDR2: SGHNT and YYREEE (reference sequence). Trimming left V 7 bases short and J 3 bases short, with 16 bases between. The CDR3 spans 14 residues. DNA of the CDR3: TGTGCCAGCGAGCTTACCGGGACTTACTATGGCTACACCTTC. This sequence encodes CASELTGTYYGYTF.

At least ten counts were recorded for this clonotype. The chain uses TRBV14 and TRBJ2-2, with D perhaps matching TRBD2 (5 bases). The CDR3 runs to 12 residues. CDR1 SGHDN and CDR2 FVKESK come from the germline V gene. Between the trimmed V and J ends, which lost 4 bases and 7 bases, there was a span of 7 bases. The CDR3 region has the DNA TGTGCCAGCAGCCTAGCGAACGGGGAGCTGTTTTTT. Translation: CASSLANGELFF.

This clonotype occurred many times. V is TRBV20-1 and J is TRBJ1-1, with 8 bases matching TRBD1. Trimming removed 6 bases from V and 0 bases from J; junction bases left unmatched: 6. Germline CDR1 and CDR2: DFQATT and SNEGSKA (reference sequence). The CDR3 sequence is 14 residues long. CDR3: CSAWTGRMNTEAFF. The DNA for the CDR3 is TGCAGTGCGTGGACAGGGCGCATGAACACTGAAGCTTTCTTT.

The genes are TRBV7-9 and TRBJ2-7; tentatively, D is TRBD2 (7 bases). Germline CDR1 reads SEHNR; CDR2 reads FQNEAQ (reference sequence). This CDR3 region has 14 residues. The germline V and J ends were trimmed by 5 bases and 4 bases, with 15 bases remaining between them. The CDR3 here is CASSGGGGAYEQYF. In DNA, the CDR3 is TGTGCCAGCAGCGGGGGGGGGGGCGCATACGAGCAGTACTTC.

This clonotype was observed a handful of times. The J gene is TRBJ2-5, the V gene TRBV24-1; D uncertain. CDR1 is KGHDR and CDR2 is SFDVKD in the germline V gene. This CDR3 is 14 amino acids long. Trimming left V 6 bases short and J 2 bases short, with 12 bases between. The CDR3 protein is CATSISAEQETQYF. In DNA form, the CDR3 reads TGTGCCACCAGTATATCGGCAGAACAAGAGACCCAGTACTTC.

The CDR3 sequence: CSAESDRDNQPQHF. CDR3 nucleotides: TGCAGTGCTGAAAGCGACAGGGACAATCAGCCCCAGCATTTT. This chain uses TRBV20-1 with TRBJ1-5, with 7 positions matching TRBD1. This CDR3 spans 14 amino acids. Germline V lookup: CDR1 DFQATT, CDR2 SNEGSKA (reference sequence). V was pared by 5 bases and J by 3 bases, with 7 bases of the junction left unmatched.

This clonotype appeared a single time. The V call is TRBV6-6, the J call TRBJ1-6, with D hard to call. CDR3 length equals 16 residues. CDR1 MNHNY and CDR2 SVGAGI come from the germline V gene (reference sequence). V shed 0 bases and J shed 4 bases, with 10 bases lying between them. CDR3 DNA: TGTGCCAGCAGTTACTCCAGCGCTCTATATAATTCACCCCTCCACTTT. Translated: CASSYSSALYNSPLHF.

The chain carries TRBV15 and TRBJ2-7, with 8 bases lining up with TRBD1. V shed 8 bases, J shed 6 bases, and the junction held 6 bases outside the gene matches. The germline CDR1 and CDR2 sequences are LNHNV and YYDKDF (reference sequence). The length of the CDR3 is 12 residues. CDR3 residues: CATGDRGGEQYF. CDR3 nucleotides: TGTGCCACCGGAGACAGGGGAGGCGAGCAGTACTTC.

CDR3 amino acids: CSARFGQGSNQPQHF. In DNA, the CDR3 is TGCAGTGCTAGGTTCGGGCAAGGGAGCAATCAGCCCCAGCATTTT. This chain uses TRBV20-1 with TRBJ1-5; D is unresolved. This CDR3 comprises 15 residues. Germline values: CDR1 DFQATT, CDR2 SNEGSKA (reference sequence). Trimming took 3 bases from V and 1 from J, leaving 13 bases between them.

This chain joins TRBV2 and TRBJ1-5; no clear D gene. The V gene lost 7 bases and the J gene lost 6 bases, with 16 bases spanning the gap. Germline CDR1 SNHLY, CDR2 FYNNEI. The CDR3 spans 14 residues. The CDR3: CASTTDLSGQPQHF. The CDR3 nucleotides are TGTGCCAGCACTACTGACCTATCGGGTCAGCCCCAGCATTTT. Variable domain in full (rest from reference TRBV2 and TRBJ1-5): EPEVTQTPSHQVTQMGQEVILRCVPISNHLYFYWYRQILGQKVEFLVSFYNNEISEKSEIFDDQFSVERPDGSNFTLKIRSTKLEDSAMYFCASTTDLSGQPQHFGDGTRLSIL.

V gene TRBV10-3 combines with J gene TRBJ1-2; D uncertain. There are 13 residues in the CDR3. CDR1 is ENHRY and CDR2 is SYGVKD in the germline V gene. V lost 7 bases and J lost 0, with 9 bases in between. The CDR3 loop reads CAIKTDTNYGYTF. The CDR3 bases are TGTGCCATCAAAACAGACACTAACTATGGCTACACCTTC.

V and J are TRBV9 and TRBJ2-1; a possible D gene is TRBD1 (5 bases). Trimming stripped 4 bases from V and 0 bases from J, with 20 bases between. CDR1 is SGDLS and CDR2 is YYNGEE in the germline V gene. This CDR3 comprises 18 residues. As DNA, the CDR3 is TGTGCCAGCAGCCTTAGAGGAGAAGGGGCAGGCTCCTACAATGAGCAGTTCTTC. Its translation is CASSLRGEGAGSYNEQFF.

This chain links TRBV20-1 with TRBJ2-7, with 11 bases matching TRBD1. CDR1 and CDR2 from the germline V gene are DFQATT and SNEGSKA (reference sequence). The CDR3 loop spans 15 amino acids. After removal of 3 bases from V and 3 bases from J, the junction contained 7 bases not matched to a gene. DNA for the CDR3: TGCAGTGCTAGTGTGCGGGACAGGGGGGACTACGAGCAGTACTTC. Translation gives CSASVRDRGDYEQYF.

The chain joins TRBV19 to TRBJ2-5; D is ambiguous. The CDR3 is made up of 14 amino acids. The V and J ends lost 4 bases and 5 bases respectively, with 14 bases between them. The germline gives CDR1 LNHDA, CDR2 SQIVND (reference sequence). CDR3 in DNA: TGTGCCAGTAGTAAGGCCACTAACAATGAGACCCAGTACTTC. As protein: CASSKATNNETQYF.

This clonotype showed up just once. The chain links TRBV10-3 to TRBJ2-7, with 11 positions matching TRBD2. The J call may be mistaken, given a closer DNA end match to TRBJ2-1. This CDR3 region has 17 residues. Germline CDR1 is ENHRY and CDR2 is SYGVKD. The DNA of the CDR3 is TGTGCCATCAGTGAGACTAGCGGGAGAATCTGGGACAATGAGCAGTTCTTC. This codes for CAISETSGRIWDNEQFF.

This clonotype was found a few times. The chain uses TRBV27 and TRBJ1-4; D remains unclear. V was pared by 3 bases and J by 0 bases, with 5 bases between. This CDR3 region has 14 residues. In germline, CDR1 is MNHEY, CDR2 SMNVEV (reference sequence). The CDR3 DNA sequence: TGTGCCAGCAGTTTCCGAACAACTAATGAAAAACTGTTTTTT. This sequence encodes CASSFRTTNEKLFF.

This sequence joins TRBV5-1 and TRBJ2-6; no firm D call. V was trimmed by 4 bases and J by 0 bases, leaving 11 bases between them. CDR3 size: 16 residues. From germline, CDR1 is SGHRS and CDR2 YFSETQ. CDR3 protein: CASSPFETSGANVLTF. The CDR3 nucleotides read TGCGCCAGCAGCCCCTTCGAGACCTCTGGGGCCAACGTCCTGACTTTC.